The 8 T cell receptor beta chains below were found in one sample sequenced in a study of CD8+ T cells in alopecia areata. Sequencing used cDNA as its template, made by extracting RNA and reverse transcribing it. Repertoires were generated with immunoSEQ multiplex PCR, while TCRdb's copy carries only in-frame clones and drops some. The sample has about 140,000 clones, 40% to 55% seen once; the top ten hold approximately 1%. The sample here was CD4+ T cells sorted from blood, taken at week 0. These receptors were collected from a human donor with alopecia areata.

This chain links TRBV6-6 with TRBJ1-2; D not resolved. V gave up 0 bases and J gave up 7 bases, with 9 bases separating them. This CDR3 region has 13 residues. The germline gives CDR1 MNHNY, CDR2 SVGAGI (reference sequence). CDR3 sequence: CASSYSGEAGYTF. The CDR3 DNA reads as TGTGCCAGCAGTTACTCTGGGGAGGCTGGCTACACCTTC.

The chain carries TRBV5-1 and TRBJ2-3; TRBD2 matches 7 bases. Germline V gives CDR1 SGHRS, CDR2 YFSETQ. The CDR3 has 16 amino acids. V gave up 3 bases and J gave up 5 bases; unmatched junction bases: 12. CDR3 nucleotide sequence: TGCGCCAGCAGCTCGGCAACAGCGGGAAGGGGAGATACGCAGTATTTT. Amino acids: CASSSATAGRGDTQYF.

The gene calls are TRBV29-1 and TRBJ1-1, with D tentatively TRBD1 (6 bases). The CDR3 length is 14 residues. CDR1 and CDR2 from the germline V gene are SQVTM and ANQGSEA. Trimming pared 6 bases from V and 5 bases from J, leaving 19 bases between. Here the CDR3 reads CSVSTTVRGTEAFF. DNA of the CDR3: TGCAGCGTCTCCACGACAGTCAGGGGAACTGAAGCTTTCTTT.

The CDR3 nucleotides are TGCAGCGTTGTTCCGAGCACAGATACGCAGTATTTT. It translates to CSVVPSTDTQYF. The chain employs TRBV29-1 and TRBJ2-3; D not certain. CDR3 size: 12 residues. Germline V gene lookup returns CDR1 SQVTM and CDR2 ANQGSEA. Trimming stripped 4 bases from V and 0 bases from J, with 5 bases between.

The chain couples TRBV25-1 to TRBJ1-1, with 8 bases matching TRBD1. The CDR3 contains 16 residues. Germline lookup yields CDR1 MGHDK and CDR2 SYGVNS. The J segment lost 5 bases and the V segment lost 1 base, leaving 9 bases of the junction unmatched. The CDR3 DNA is TGTGCCAGCAGTGAATTGACCCCCCGGACAGGGACTGAAGCTTTCTTT. Residues: CASSELTPRTGTEAFF. Supplemented by reference TRBV25-1 and TRBJ1-1, the full variable domain reads EADIYQTPRYLVIGTGKKITLECSQTMGHDKMYWYQQDPGMELHLIHYSYGVNSTEKGDLSSESTVSRIRTEHFPLTLESARPSHTSQYLCASSELTPRTGTEAFFGQGTRLTVV.

In its sample, this clone was seen a few times. This chain uses TRBV4-1 with TRBJ2-7; D is possibly TRBD1 (6 bases). Trimming left V 4 bases short and J 6 bases short, with 10 bases between. The CDR3 sequence is 12 residues long. Germline assignment: CDR1 MGHRA and CDR2 YSYEKL. CDR3 DNA: TGCGCCAGCAGCCTAAGGGGGAGCGAGCAGTACTTC. It is translated as CASSLRGSEQYF.

CDR3 sequence (DNA): TGTGCCAGCTCACCGCAGGGCAATGGGGCCAACGTCCTGACTTTC. This translates into CASSPQGNGANVLTF. The chain combines TRBV18 with TRBJ2-6; maybe TRBD1 (5 bases). Germline V gene sequence: CDR1 KGHSH, CDR2 LQKENI. The CDR3 consists of 15 residues. V lost 3 bases, J lost 3 bases, and 9 bases lay in between.

J is TRBJ2-3 and V is TRBV10-3; TRBD2 agrees at 14 bases. The V gene end was trimmed by 6 bases and the J gene end by 0 bases; junction bases not matched to a gene: 2. Germline assignment: CDR1 ENHRY and CDR2 SYGVKD. The CDR3 has 16 amino acids. CDR3 residues: CAISRLAGGSTDTQYF. The CDR3 nucleotides read TGTGCCATCAGCAGACTAGCGGGAGGGAGCACAGATACGCAGTATTTT.